Given below is one T cell receptor beta chain in context. In the authors' workflow: How many nucleated cells were present was estimated from reference gene primer amplification. Clones were sequenced by immunoSEQ multiplex PCR, and TCRdb holds only the in-frame ones, with some missing. The V and J calls and clone size were taken over from that table, and D and trimming were inferred from the DNA. Found here are some 42,000 clones, under 90% of them singletons; the top ten hold 0.3% to 0.45%. This sample stems from a study of blood T cell repertoires in COVID-19. Background on the study: The cDNA or gDNA used as material had been derived from T cells, B-cell-depleted T cells, or PBMCs.

The CDR3 length is 15 residues. Germline CDR1 is SGHTA and CDR2 is FQGNSA. V was pared by 5 bases and J by 8 bases, with 10 bases of the junction left unmatched. The clonotype comes from a human donor in a cohort sampled during active COVID-19. Sequencing used peripheral blood. The rearrangement uses TRBV7-2 and TRBJ1-2; 11 bases line up with TRBD1. CDR3 residues: CASSTSRDRGYGYTF. The CDR3 DNA follows: TGTGCCAGCAGCACGAGCCGGGACAGGGGGTACGGCTACACCTTC.